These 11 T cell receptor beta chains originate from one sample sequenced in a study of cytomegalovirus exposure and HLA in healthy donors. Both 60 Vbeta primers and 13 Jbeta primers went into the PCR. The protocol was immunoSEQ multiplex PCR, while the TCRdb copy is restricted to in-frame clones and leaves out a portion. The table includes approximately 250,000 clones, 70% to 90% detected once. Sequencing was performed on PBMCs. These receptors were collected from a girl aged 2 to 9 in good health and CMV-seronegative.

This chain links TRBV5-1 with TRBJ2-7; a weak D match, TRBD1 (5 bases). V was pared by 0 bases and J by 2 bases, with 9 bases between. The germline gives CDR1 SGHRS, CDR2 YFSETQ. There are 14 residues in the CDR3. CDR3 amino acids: CASSLGQKAYEQYF. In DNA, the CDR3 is TGCGCCAGCAGCTTGGGACAGAAAGCCTACGAGCAGTACTTC. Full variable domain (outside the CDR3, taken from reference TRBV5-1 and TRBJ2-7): KAGVTQTPRYLIKTRGQQVTLSCSPISGHRSVSWYQQTPGQGLQFLFEYFSETQRNKGNFPGRFSGRQFSNSRSEMNVSTLELGDSALYLCASSLGQKAYEQYFGPGTRLTVT.

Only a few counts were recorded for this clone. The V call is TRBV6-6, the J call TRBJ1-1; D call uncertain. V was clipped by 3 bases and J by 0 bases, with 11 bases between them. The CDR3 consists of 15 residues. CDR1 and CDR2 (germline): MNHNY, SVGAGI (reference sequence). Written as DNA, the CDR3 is TGTGCCAGCAGTTATGAAAGGAGCATGAACACTGAAGCTTTCTTT. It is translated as CASSYERSMNTEAFF.

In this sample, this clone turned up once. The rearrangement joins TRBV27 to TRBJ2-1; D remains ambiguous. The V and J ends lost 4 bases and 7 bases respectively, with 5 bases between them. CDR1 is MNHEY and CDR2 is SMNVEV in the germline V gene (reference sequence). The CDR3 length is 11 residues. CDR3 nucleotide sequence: TGTGCCAGCAGTTACGGGAATGAGCAGTTCTTC. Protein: CASSYGNEQFF.

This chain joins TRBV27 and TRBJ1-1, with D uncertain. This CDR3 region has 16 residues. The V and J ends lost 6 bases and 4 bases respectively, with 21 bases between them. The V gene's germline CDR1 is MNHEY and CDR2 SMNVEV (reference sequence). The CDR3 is CASSRSTVRVSTEAFF. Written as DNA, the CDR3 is TGTGCCAGCAGCAGAAGTACAGTCCGTGTTAGCACTGAAGCTTTCTTT.

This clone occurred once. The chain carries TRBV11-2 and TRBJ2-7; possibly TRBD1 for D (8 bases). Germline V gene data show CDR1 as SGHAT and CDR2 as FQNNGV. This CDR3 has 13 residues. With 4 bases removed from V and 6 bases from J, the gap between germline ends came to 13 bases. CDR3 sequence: CASSSNRGGEQYF. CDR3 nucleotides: TGTGCCAGCAGCTCAAACAGGGGGGGCGAGCAGTACTTC.

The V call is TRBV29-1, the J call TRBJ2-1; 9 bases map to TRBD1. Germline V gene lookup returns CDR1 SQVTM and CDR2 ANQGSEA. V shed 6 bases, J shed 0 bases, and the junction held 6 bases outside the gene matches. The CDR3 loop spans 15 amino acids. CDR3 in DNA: TGCAGCGTCGCGGGACAGGGAGCCTCCTACAATGAGCAGTTCTTC. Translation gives CSVAGQGASYNEQFF.

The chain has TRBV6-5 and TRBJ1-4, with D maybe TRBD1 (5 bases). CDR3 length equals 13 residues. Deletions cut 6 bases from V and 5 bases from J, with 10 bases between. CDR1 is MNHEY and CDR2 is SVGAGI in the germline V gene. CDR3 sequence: CASRAGRNEKLFF. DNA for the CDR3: TGTGCCAGCAGGGCAGGGAGGAATGAAAAACTGTTTTTT.

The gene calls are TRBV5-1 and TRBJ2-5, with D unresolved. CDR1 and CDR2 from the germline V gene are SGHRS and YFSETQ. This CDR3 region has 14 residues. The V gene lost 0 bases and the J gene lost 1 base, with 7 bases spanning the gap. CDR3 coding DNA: TGCGCCAGCAGCTTGGGTGGCTCCCAAGAGACCCAGTACTTC. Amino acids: CASSLGGSQETQYF. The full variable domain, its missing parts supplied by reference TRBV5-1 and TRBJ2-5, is KAGVTQTPRYLIKTRGQQVTLSCSPISGHRSVSWYQQTPGQGLQFLFEYFSETQRNKGNFPGRFSGRQFSNSRSEMNVSTLELGDSALYLCASSLGGSQETQYFGPGTRLLVL.

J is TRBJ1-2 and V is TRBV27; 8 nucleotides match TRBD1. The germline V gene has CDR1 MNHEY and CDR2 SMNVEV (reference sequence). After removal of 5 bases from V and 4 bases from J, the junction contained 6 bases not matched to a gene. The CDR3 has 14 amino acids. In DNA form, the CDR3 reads TGTGCCAGCAGTCCTCAGGGGGCGCGCTATGGCTACACCTTC. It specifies CASSPQGARYGYTF.

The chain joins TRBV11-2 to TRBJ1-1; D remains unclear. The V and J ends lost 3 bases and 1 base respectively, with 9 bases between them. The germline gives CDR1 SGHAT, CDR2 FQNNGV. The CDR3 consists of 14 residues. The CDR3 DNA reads TGTGCCAGCAGCTTTTCTCCAGGGAACACTGAAGCTTTCTTT. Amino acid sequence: CASSFSPGNTEAFF.

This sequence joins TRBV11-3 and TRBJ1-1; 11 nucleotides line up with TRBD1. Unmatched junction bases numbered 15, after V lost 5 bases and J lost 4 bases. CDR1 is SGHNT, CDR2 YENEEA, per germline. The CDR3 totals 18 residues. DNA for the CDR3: TGTGCCAGCAGCCCGCAGCAGTTCGGACAGGGGGCGGGCACTGAAGCTTTCTTT. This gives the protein CASSPQQFGQGAGTEAFF. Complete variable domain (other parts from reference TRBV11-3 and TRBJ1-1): EAGVVQSPRYKIIEKKQPVAFWCNPISGHNTLYWYLQNLGQGPELLIRYENEEAVDDSQLPKDRFSAERLKGVDSTLKIQPAELGDSAVYLCASSPQQFGQGAGTEAFFGQGTRLTVV.